This section outlines one T cell receptor (beta chain) sequence together with its context. Its antigen is unknown. This sample is part of a study of Graves' ophthalmopathy and Graves' hyperthyroidism. The germline V gene encodes CDR1 WSHSY and CDR2 SAAADI. This CDR3 is built from 13 residues. The V gene end was trimmed by 2 bases and the J gene end by 9 bases; junction bases not matched to a gene: 4. Study observations and caveats: Among thyroid clonotypes expanded above 0.001 frequency, most also appeared in blood. The 13-signature model separated ophthalmopathy from stable hyperthyroidism at 85% to 90% sensitivity and around 81% specificity.

RNA transcripts were the template, and TCR beta CDR3 regions were amplified from them. HTBI primers were employed in first-round RT-PCR, then a second-round multiplex PCR followed. One entry per CDR3 protein, called by TCRdb with MiXCR from the multiplex PCR reads. Among more than 1,000,000 distinct CDR3 sequences listed, about 38% were seen once. What was sequenced was peripheral blood or thyroid tissue (not recorded which). The sequence came from an adult man with Graves' hyperthyroidism. The chain carries TRBV10-2 and TRBJ1-2, with 9 bases fitting TRBD1. Here the CDR3 DNA reads TGCGCCAGCAGTGAGCCGGACAGGGGACGCTACACCTTC. Translating it yields CASSEPDRGRYTF.